The 7 T cell receptor beta chains below all came from one sample that was sequenced in a study of T cell responses to AZD1222 COVID-19 vaccine. The repertoire was sequenced with immunoSEQ multiplex PCR; TCRdb's copy has only in-frame clones and lacks some. The data hold roughly 70,000 clones, with approximately 84% observed a single time. Sample: peripheral blood, taken on day 0 of AZD1222 vaccination. The receptors were gathered from an adult in good health.

V and J are TRBV29-1 and TRBJ1-2, with D unclear. The germline V and J ends were trimmed by 1 base and 4 bases, with 4 bases remaining between them. Germline V gene sequence: CDR1 SQVTM, CDR2 ANQGSEA. CDR3 length: 11 residues. CDR3 nucleotides: TGCAGCGTTGAAGTAGGCTATGGCTACACCTTC. Translation: CSVEVGYGYTF.

This clone was detected only once. The chain carries TRBV7-9 and TRBJ1-3; D call uncertain. V lost 1 base, J lost 4 bases, and 5 bases lay in between. In germline, CDR1 is SEHNR, CDR2 FQNEAQ (reference sequence). CDR3 size: 13 residues. The CDR3 loop reads CASSLVYGNTIYF. As DNA, the CDR3 is TGTGCCAGCAGCTTAGTATACGGAAACACCATATATTTT.

The chain employs TRBV7-9 and TRBJ1-1, with unresolved D. V was clipped by 1 base and J by 6 bases, with 12 bases between them. The CDR3 sequence is 14 residues long. Germline-derived CDR1 and CDR2 are SEHNR and FQNEAQ (reference sequence). The CDR3 DNA follows: TGTGCCAGCAGCTTAGACGCGGGTCCGGCTGAAGCTTTCTTT. It yields the protein CASSLDAGPAEAFF.

As DNA, the CDR3 is TGCGCCAGCTCGGAAGATGTCAAGCATGAGCAGTTCTTC. It encodes CASSEDVKHEQFF. The V call is TRBV5-1, the J call TRBJ2-1; no clear D. Trimming took 7 bases from V and 8 from J, leaving 16 bases between them. The CDR3 is made up of 13 amino acids. The germline V gene has CDR1 SGHRS and CDR2 YFSETQ.

The V and J genes are TRBV5-8 and TRBJ1-5; 7 bases match TRBD1. Germline loops: CDR1 SGHTS, CDR2 YDEGEE. This CDR3 contains 16 residues. V was clipped by 4 bases and J by 0 bases; unmatched bases: 7. The CDR3 is CASSPGTDHSNQPQHF. The CDR3, as DNA: TGTGCCAGCAGCCCGGGGACAGATCATAGCAATCAGCCCCAGCATTTT.

The V and J genes are TRBV5-1 and TRBJ1-4; 12 bases are shared with TRBD1. Germline CDR1 reads SGHRS; CDR2 reads YFSETQ. Trimming cost V 3 bases and J 6 bases; bases outside gene matches: 9. The CDR3 extends over 17 amino acids. The CDR3 DNA sequence: TGCGCCAGCAGCTGGGAGGGACAGGGGGCAAGCTATGAAAAACTGTTTTTT. It yields the protein CASSWEGQGASYEKLFF. Full variable domain (remainder filled in from reference TRBV5-1 and TRBJ1-4): KAGVTQTPRYLIKTRGQQVTLSCSPISGHRSVSWYQQTPGQGLQFLFEYFSETQRNKGNFPGRFSGRQFSNSRSEMNVSTLELGDSALYLCASSWEGQGASYEKLFFGSGTQLSVL.

V usage is TRBV19 and J usage is TRBJ1-1, with 7 bases identical to TRBD1. CDR1 and CDR2 from the germline V gene are LNHDA and SQIVND (reference sequence). After removal of 4 bases from V and 3 bases from J, the junction contained 2 bases not matched to a gene. CDR3 length: 13 residues. CDR3 protein: CASSTTGDTEAFF. For the CDR3, the DNA is TGTGCCAGTAGTACCACAGGGGACACTGAAGCTTTCTTT.